This TCR beta chain was sequenced in a study of blood T cell repertoires in COVID-19. This table comes from immunoSEQ multiplex PCR, and its TCRdb copy is limited to in-frame clones, with some not included. The sample consists of 140,000 or so clones, about 83% of them appearing once. The germline V gene has CDR1 SGHRS and CDR2 YFSETQ. The ends lost 1 base at V and 4 bases at J; junction bases unmatched: 6. The CDR3 covers 15 residues. The sequenced material came from PBMCs or T cells enriched from blood (not recorded which). The receptor was derived from a woman in her 50s with acute COVID-19. The chain couples TRBV5-1 to TRBJ1-1; TRBD1 matches at 8 bases. Written as DNA, the CDR3 is TGCGCCAGCAGCTTGCGTGCAGGGGGCGTCACTGAAGCTTTCTTT. It encodes CASSLRAGGVTEAFF.